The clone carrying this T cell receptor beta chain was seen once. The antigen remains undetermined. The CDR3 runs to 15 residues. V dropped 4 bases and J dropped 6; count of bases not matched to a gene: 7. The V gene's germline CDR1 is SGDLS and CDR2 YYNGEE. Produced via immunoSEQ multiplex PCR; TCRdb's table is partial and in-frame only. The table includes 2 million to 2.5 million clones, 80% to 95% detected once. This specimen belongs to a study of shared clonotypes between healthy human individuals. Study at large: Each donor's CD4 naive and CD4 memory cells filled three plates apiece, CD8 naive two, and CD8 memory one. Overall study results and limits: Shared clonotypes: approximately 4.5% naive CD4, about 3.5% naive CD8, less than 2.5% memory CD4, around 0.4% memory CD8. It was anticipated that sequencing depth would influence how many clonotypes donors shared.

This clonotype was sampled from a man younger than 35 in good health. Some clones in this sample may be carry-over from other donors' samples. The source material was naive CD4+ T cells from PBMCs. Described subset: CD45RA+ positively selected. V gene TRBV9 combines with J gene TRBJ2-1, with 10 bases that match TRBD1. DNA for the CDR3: TGTGCCAGCAGCAAAGCCGGGACAGGGGTCAATGAGCAGTTCTTC. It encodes CASSKAGTGVNEQFF.